These 8 T cell receptor beta chains were sequenced from one sample in a study of T cells in Graves' hyperthyroidism and ophthalmopathy. RNA transcripts gave rise to amplified TCR beta CDR3 regions. The HTBI primer set served for first-round RT-PCR of the TCR CDR3. TCRdb independently ran MiXCR on the multiplex PCR reads; one entry per CDR3 protein. The sample has fewer than 650,000 distinct CDR3 sequences, 14% to 15% seen once. The sample was blood. The receptors were sampled from a woman aged 40 to 49 with Graves' ophthalmopathy.

This chain links TRBV7-9 with TRBJ2-7, with a possible D match to TRBD1 (6 bases). This CDR3 is 14 amino acids long. CDR1 SEHNR and CDR2 FQNEAQ come from the germline V gene (reference sequence). The V end was cut by 4 bases, the J end by 6 bases, with 16 bases between. Here the CDR3 reads CASSYGTNQGEQYF. Written as DNA, the CDR3 is TGTGCCAGCAGCTACGGGACAAATCAGGGCGAGCAGTACTTC.

A word on this clonotype: This may stem from a read error, because a much larger clone lies one nucleotide away. This chain connects TRBV7-9 to TRBJ2-7; D unclear. From germline, CDR1 is SEHNR and CDR2 FQNEAQ (reference sequence). This CDR3 comprises 13 residues. In nucleotides, the CDR3 is TGTGCCAACAGCTTTCCACCCGCACGGGAGCAGTACTTC. The encoded protein is CANSFPPAREQYF.

This clonotype was counted many times. The chain couples TRBV28 to TRBJ1-2; D unresolved. The CDR3 runs to 12 residues. CDR1 is MDHEN, CDR2 SYDVKM, per germline. The V gene lost 7 bases and the J gene lost 2 bases, with 8 bases spanning the gap. The CDR3 DNA is TGTGCCAGCACGTCGGGGAACTATGGCTACACCTTC. It specifies CASTSGNYGYTF.

This clonotype was picked up a small number of times. V usage is TRBV29-1 and J usage is TRBJ2-7, with TRBD2 identical over 10 bases. The CDR3 extends over 14 amino acids. The ends lost 4 bases at V and 4 bases at J; junction bases unmatched: 7. The germline V gene encodes CDR1 SQVTM and CDR2 ANQGSEA. This CDR3 is CSVVLAGSRYEQYF. For the CDR3, the DNA is TGCAGCGTTGTACTAGCGGGGTCCCGGTACGAGCAGTACTTC.

This clonotype was detected only a few times. CDR3 coding DNA: TGCAGTGCTAGAGCGGGACAGGTGAAAGAGGGCTATGGCTACACCTTC. Protein sequence: CSARAGQVKEGYGYTF. The V call is TRBV20-1, the J call TRBJ1-2; TRBD1 agrees at 8 bases. Germline V gene data show CDR1 as DFQATT and CDR2 as SNEGSKA (reference sequence). The V gene end was trimmed by 1 base and the J gene end by 4 bases; junction bases not matched to a gene: 11. The CDR3 extends over 16 amino acids.

This clonotype appeared many times. V gene TRBV2 combines with J gene TRBJ2-2; the D is unclear. Germline V lookup: CDR1 SNHLY, CDR2 FYNNEI. The CDR3 runs to 11 residues. The V gene lost 7 bases and the J gene lost 4 bases, with 4 bases spanning the gap. CDR3 sequence reads: CASTLTGELFF. In nucleotides, the CDR3 is TGTGCCAGCACCCTCACCGGGGAGCTGTTTTTT.

The sample holds many counts of this clonotype. The gene calls are TRBV12-3 or TRBV12-4 and TRBJ2-5, with D perhaps given as TRBD1 or TRBD2 (5 bases each). The CDR3 runs to 15 residues. V was trimmed by 3 bases and J by 2 bases, leaving 13 bases between them. The CDR3 loop reads CASSLGRDAQETQYF. The CDR3 nucleotides are TGTGCCAGCAGTTTGGGAAGGGACGCTCAAGAGACCCAGTACTTC.

This clonotype was counted at least ten times. V is TRBV11-1 and J is TRBJ2-2, with TRBD2 as a possible D gene (6 bases). From germline, CDR1 is SGHAT and CDR2 FQDESV (reference sequence). Trimming removed 10 bases at V and 4 bases at J, with 22 bases between. There are 16 residues in the CDR3. The CDR3 nucleotides are TGTGCCATCCAACCCCTTTCGGGAGTTCCCACCGGGGAGCTGTTTTTT. Amino acid sequence: CAIQPLSGVPTGELFF.